The clone carrying this T cell receptor beta chain was counted many times. Researchers attached unique molecular identifiers to individual cDNA molecules. TCRdb itself ran the 5' RACE reads through MiXCR, one entry per CDR3 protein. The profile covers under 95,000 distinct CDR3 sequences, with about an eighth appearing a single time and around 3.6% taken by the ten largest. This CDR3 spans 12 amino acids. V was cut by 0 bases and J by 7 bases, with 7 bases left in between. Germline CDR1 is SQVTM and CDR2 is ANQGSEA. The data were taken from a study of early T cells in non-severe SARS-CoV-2 infection. The source is an adult who was a healthcare worker with PCR-confirmed SARS-CoV-2 infection or an uninfected control (not recorded which). Sequenced sample: whole blood. The chain couples TRBV29-1 to TRBJ2-1; D remains unclear. CDR3 sequence: CSVEDQDNEQFF. CDR3 DNA: TGCAGCGTTGAAGATCAGGATAATGAGCAGTTCTTC.